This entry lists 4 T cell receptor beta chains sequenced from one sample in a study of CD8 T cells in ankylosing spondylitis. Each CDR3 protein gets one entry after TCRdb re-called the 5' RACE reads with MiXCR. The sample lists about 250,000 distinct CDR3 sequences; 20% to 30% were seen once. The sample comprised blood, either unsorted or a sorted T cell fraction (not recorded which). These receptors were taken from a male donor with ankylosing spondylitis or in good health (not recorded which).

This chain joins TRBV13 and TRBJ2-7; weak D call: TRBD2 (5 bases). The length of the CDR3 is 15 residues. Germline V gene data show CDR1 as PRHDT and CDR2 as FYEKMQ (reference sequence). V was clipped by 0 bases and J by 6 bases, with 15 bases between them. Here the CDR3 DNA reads TGTGCCAGCAGCTTAGGGTCTACACCTCGGGGCGAGCAGTACTTC. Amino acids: CASSLGSTPRGEQYF.

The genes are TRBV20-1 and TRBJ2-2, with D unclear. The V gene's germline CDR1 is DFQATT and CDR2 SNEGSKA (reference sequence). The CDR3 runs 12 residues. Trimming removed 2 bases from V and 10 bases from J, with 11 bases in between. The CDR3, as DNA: TGCAGTGCTAGACCAAACTTTGAGGAGCTGTTTTTT. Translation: CSARPNFEELFF.

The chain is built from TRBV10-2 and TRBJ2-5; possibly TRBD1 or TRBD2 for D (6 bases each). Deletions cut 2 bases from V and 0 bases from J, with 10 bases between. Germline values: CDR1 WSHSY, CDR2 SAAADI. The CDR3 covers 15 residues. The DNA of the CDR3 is TGCGCCAGCAGTGAGAGGGGGGTTGACCAAGAGACCCAGTACTTC. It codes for CASSERGVDQETQYF.

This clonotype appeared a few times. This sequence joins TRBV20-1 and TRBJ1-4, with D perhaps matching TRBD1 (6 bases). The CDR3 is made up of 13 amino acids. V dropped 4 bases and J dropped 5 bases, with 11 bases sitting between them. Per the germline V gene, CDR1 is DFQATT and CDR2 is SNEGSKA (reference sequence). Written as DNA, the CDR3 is TGCAGTGCTATTGAAGGGGGGAATGAAAAACTGTTTTTT. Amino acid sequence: CSAIEGGNEKLFF.